These T cell receptor beta chains were read from a single sample in a study of T cell responses to AZD1222 COVID-19 vaccine. Some clones are missing from TCRdb's copy, which holds only in-frame ones; the method was immunoSEQ multiplex PCR. Altogether some 30,000 clones are present, roughly 92% being singletons, with the ten largest covering 35% to 50%. The material sequenced was peripheral blood, taken on day 0 of AZD1222 vaccination. The source is an adult in good health. Each CDR3 is given with its conserved first and last residue. The D gene is left open where the match is weak. Not every row has a clone size; where given, it reads once, few, many or a size class.

clone size: -; CDR3 length: 15; D gene: -; V gene: TRBV27; J gene: TRBJ1-2; CDR3 DNA: TGTGCCAGCAGTTTATCGGGACCGGACCACTATGGCTACACCTTC; CDR3 protein: CASSLSGPDHYGYTF
clone size: -; CDR3 length: 13; D gene: -; V gene: TRBV30; J gene: TRBJ1-1; CDR3 DNA: TGTGCCTGGAGTGAAGCCAGAAACACTGAAGCTTTCTTT; CDR3 protein: CAWSEARNTEAFF
clone size: -; CDR3 length: 16; D gene: TRBD1; V gene: TRBV5-1; J gene: TRBJ1-3; CDR3 DNA: TGCGCCAGCAGCCAGGGGACAGGGGGCCCTGGAAACACCATATATTTT; CDR3 protein: CASSQGTGGPGNTIYF
clone size: -; CDR3 length: 15; D gene: -; V gene: TRBV5-4; J gene: TRBJ2-2; CDR3 DNA: TGTGCCAGCAGTTTAGACGGCGCGAACACCGGGGAGCTGTTTTTT; CDR3 protein: CASSLDGANTGELFF
clone size: -; CDR3 length: 16; D gene: -; V gene: TRBV3-1/TRBV3-2; J gene: TRBJ1-3; CDR3 DNA: TGTGCCAGCAGCCAACCTACAGGGAACCCTGGAAACACCATATATTTT; CDR3 protein: CASSQPTGNPGNTIYF
clone size: -; CDR3 length: 14; D gene: TRBD1; V gene: TRBV7-8; J gene: TRBJ2-5; CDR3 DNA: TGTGCCAGCAGCCCTGGACAGGGTTCAGAGACCCAGTACTTC; CDR3 protein: CASSPGQGSETQYF
clone size: few; CDR3 length: 13; D gene: -; V gene: TRBV19; J gene: TRBJ1-5; CDR3 DNA: TGTGCCAGTAGTATAGAGGCGGGTCAGCCCCAGCATTTT; CDR3 protein: CASSIEAGQPQHF
clone size: -; CDR3 length: 17; D gene: TRBD1; V gene: TRBV9; J gene: TRBJ1-3; CDR3 DNA: TGTGCCAGCAGCGCCAGAGGGGTGACAGGGCCTGGAAACACCATATATTTT; CDR3 protein: CASSARGVTGPGNTIYF
clone size: -; CDR3 length: 14; D gene: -; V gene: TRBV6-5; J gene: TRBJ1-5; CDR3 DNA: TGTGCCAGCAGTATTCAGGGCGACAATCAGCCCCAGCATTTT; CDR3 protein: CASSIQGDNQPQHF
clone size: once; CDR3 length: 15; D gene: -; V gene: TRBV11-2; J gene: TRBJ1-1; CDR3 DNA: TGTGCCAGCAGCTTAGAAGGGACGGTAAACACAGAAGCTTTCTTT; CDR3 protein: CASSLEGTVNTEAFF
clone size: -; CDR3 length: 15; D gene: -; V gene: TRBV5-1; J gene: TRBJ1-3; CDR3 DNA: TGCGCCAGCAGCCAGGGGAGTGGGTCAGGAAACACCATATATTTT; CDR3 protein: CASSQGSGSGNTIYF
clone size: -; CDR3 length: 13; D gene: TRBD1; V gene: TRBV7-9; J gene: TRBJ1-4; CDR3 DNA: TGTGCCAGCAGGGGGACAGACGGTGAAAAACTGTTTTTT; CDR3 protein: CASRGTDGEKLFF
clone size: -; CDR3 length: 21; D gene: TRBD1; V gene: TRBV19; J gene: TRBJ1-4; CDR3 DNA: TGTGCCAGTAGTATAGCCCCTCCTGGACAGGGGTATGAAGCAACTAATGAAAAACTGTTTTTT; CDR3 protein: CASSIAPPGQGYEATNEKLFF
clone size: -; CDR3 length: 15; D gene: -; V gene: TRBV15; J gene: TRBJ2-3; CDR3 DNA: TGTGCCACCAGCAGAGCTGGACAGTGGACAGATACGCAGTATTTT; CDR3 protein: CATSRAGQWTDTQYF
clone size: -; CDR3 length: 15; D gene: -; V gene: TRBV4-2; J gene: TRBJ2-3; CDR3 DNA: TGTGCCAGCAGCCAAGTGGAACTAAGCACAGATACGCAGTATTTT; CDR3 protein: CASSQVELSTDTQYF
clone size: -; CDR3 length: 13; D gene: -; V gene: TRBV6-5; J gene: TRBJ2-2; CDR3 DNA: TGTGCCAGCAAGCGGGCGAACACCGGGGAGCTGTTTTTT; CDR3 protein: CASKRANTGELFF
clone size: -; CDR3 length: 14; D gene: -; V gene: TRBV7-9; J gene: TRBJ1-2; CDR3 DNA: TGTGCCAGCAGCTTAGCCAGGCCAGGGGACGACCTACCCTTC; CDR3 protein: CASSLARPGDDLPF